The 24 T cell receptor beta chains below come from one sample, sequenced in a study of post-analysis software for immune sequencing data. Study-wide points: TRBV segments more frequent in patients than in controls numbered five and included TRBV5-6, TRBV5-1 and TRBV20-1.

The antigens of these receptors remain unknown. Unique molecular identifiers were built into the TCR beta cDNA libraries. One entry per CDR3 protein, called by TCRdb with MiXCR from the PCR reads. The table lists approximately 350,000 distinct CDR3 sequences, around 33% of them singletons. Sequencing was carried out using blood. These TCRs come from a girl aged 10-17 years with multiple sclerosis.

This clonotype has only a few counts. The chain carries TRBV6-1 and TRBJ2-3, with TRBD2 matching over 15 bases. The J segment lost 12 bases and the V segment lost 6 bases, leaving 7 bases of the junction unmatched. Germline values: CDR1 MNHNS, CDR2 SASEGT. The CDR3 runs to 14 residues. The DNA of the CDR3 is TGTGCCAGCAGACCGGGACTAGCGGGGGGATCACAGTATTTT. Amino acids: CASRPGLAGGSQYF.

This clonotype was seen only a few times. V is TRBV5-1 and J is TRBJ2-1; TRBD2 agrees at 11 bases. The CDR3 has 15 amino acids. Trimming cost V 2 bases and J 6 bases; bases outside gene matches: 4. Per germline, CDR1 SGHRS and CDR2 YFSETQ. In nucleotides, the CDR3 is TGCGCCAGCAGCTTTTTAGCGGGGGGGCCCAATGAGCAGTTCTTC. Translated, it gives CASSFLAGGPNEQFF.

The J gene is TRBJ2-5, the V gene TRBV29-1; maybe TRBD2 (6 bases). Germline V lookup: CDR1 SQVTM, CDR2 ANQGSEA. CDR3 size: 13 residues. The V end was cut by 4 bases, the J end by 5 bases, with 14 bases between. CDR3 protein: CSVVMASAETQYF. For the CDR3, the DNA is TGCAGCGTTGTGATGGCTAGCGCCGAGACCCAGTACTTC.

As regards this clonotype: Sequence at one end of the junction differs from germline and may be a read error. This chain links TRBV7-9 with TRBJ1-2; D remains ambiguous. In germline, CDR1 is SEHNR, CDR2 FQNEAQ (reference sequence). CDR3 length equals 14 residues. Here the CDR3 reads CTSSPTASAYGYTF. The CDR3 coding sequence is TGTACCAGCAGCCCGACCGCGTCAGCCTATGGCTACACCTTC.

In DNA, the CDR3 is TGTGCCAGCAGTTCCGGGACACCCACAGATACGCAGTATTTT. This encodes CASSSGTPTDTQYF. The chain employs TRBV7-2 and TRBJ2-3, with a weak D call TRBD1 (6 bases). CDR1 SGHTA and CDR2 FQGNSA come from the germline V gene. The V end lost 6 bases, the J end lost 2 bases, and 12 bases lay between the germline ends. There are 14 residues in the CDR3.

The CDR3 nucleotides are TGTGCCAGCAGACTACTTATAACAGGGATCGATAATTCACCCCTCCACTTT. Translated, it gives CASRLLITGIDNSPLHF. The chain employs TRBV6-1 and TRBJ1-6, with D possibly matching TRBD1 (6 bases). The CDR3 loop spans 17 amino acids. Between the trimmed V and J ends, which lost 6 bases and 5 bases, there was a span of 20 bases. Looked up from germline, CDR1 is MNHNS and CDR2 is SASEGT.

The CDR3 loop is CASSERGGLETQYF. CDR3 DNA sequence: TGTGCCAGCAGTGAGCGGGGGGGCTTGGAGACCCAGTACTTC. This chain joins TRBV6-6 and TRBJ2-7; TRBD2 matches 10 bases. The last part of the DNA fits TRBJ2-5 better; the J call may be wrong. The CDR3 is 14 residues long. Germline CDR1 is MNHNY and CDR2 is SVGAGI (reference sequence).

The chain employs TRBV5-1 and TRBJ2-7; D is uncertain. The CDR3 covers 14 residues. The V and J ends lost 4 bases and 2 bases respectively, with 13 bases between them. The germline V gene has CDR1 SGHRS and CDR2 YFSETQ. The CDR3 loop reads CASSPVPGPYEQYF. DNA for the CDR3: TGCGCCAGCAGCCCCGTCCCCGGGCCCTACGAGCAGTACTTC.

The chain couples TRBV4-3 to TRBJ2-7; 8 nucleotides match TRBD1. CDR3 size: 15 residues. CDR1 and CDR2 (germline): LGHNA, YSLEER. The junction had 8 bases not matched to a gene; V was cut back by 4 bases and J by 3 bases. CDR3 nucleotide sequence: TGCGCCAGCAGCCCGGACAGGGAATTTCGCTACGAGCAGTACTTC. Amino acids: CASSPDREFRYEQYF.

In its sample, this clonotype was seen a few times. The genes are TRBV13 and TRBJ1-2; D call uncertain. This CDR3 has 17 residues. Germline V lookup: CDR1 PRHDT, CDR2 FYEKMQ (reference sequence). The V end lost 2 bases, the J end lost 4 bases, and 20 bases lay between the germline ends. The CDR3 region is CASSLQHDLADSYGYTF. The CDR3 coding sequence is TGTGCCAGCAGCTTACAGCACGATTTGGCGGACTCCTATGGCTACACCTTC.

This chain joins TRBV4-2 and TRBJ1-2, with 8 bases fitting TRBD1. The length of the CDR3 is 15 residues. In germline, CDR1 is LGHNA, CDR2 YNFKEQ. J lost 8 bases, V lost 0 bases, and 8 bases had no gene match. CDR3 in amino acids: CASSQEPGGNEGYTF. Written as DNA, the CDR3 is TGTGCCAGCAGCCAAGAACCAGGGGGCAACGAGGGCTACACCTTC.

This clonotype turned up a few times. The chain is built from TRBV12-3 or TRBV12-4 and TRBJ2-3, with TRBD2 matching over 11 bases. Trimming cost V 4 bases and J 2 bases; bases outside gene matches: 5. The CDR3 consists of 16 residues. Here the CDR3 reads CASSSRLAGSTDTQYF. CDR3 DNA sequence: TGTGCCAGCAGTTCCCGACTAGCGGGGTCCACAGATACGCAGTATTTT.

The chain links TRBV12-3 or TRBV12-4 to TRBJ1-2; TRBD1 matches 9 bases. CDR3 length: 16 residues. The ends lost 5 bases at V and 4 bases at J; junction bases unmatched: 11. DNA for the CDR3: TGTGCCAGCAGTGCCTCAACAGGGGGCGCGAGCTATGGCTACACCTTC. Its protein is CASSASTGGASYGYTF.

The rearrangement links TRBV9 to TRBJ1-2, with TRBD1 matching 7 bases. Trimming took 0 bases from V and 5 from J; bases not matched to a gene: 4. The CDR3 covers 14 residues. Germline-derived CDR1 and CDR2 are SGDLS and YYNGEE. The CDR3 region has the DNA TGTGCCAGCAGCGTAGACGGGACAGCTTATGGCTACACCTTC. Its translation is CASSVDGTAYGYTF.

This chain connects TRBV2 to TRBJ2-3; D call uncertain. The CDR3 is 12 amino acids. The germline V gene encodes CDR1 SNHLY and CDR2 FYNNEI. Trimming left V 6 bases short and J 4 bases short, with 8 bases between. CDR3 protein: CASSVAADTQYF. The CDR3 DNA is TGTGCCAGCAGCGTCGCGGCAGATACGCAGTATTTT. Using reference TRBV2 and TRBJ2-3 for the parts outside the CDR3, the full variable domain is EPEVTQTPSHQVTQMGQEVILRCVPISNHLYFYWYRQILGQKVEFLVSFYNNEISEKSEIFDDQFSVERPDGSNFTLKIRSTKLEDSAMYFCASSVAADTQYFGPGTRLTVL.

J is TRBJ2-1 and V is TRBV7-2; D is undetermined. CDR3 length equals 14 residues. Germline V gene sequence: CDR1 SGHTA, CDR2 FQGNSA. The V and J ends lost 5 bases and 5 bases respectively, with 13 bases between them. CDR3 DNA: TGTGCCAGCAGCCCCACTTCTACCAACAATGAGCAGTTCTTC. It is translated as CASSPTSTNNEQFF.

This clonotype was counted only a few times. The chain employs TRBV6-6 and TRBJ2-5; D possibly corresponds to TRBD1 (6 bases). The end of the DNA fits TRBJ2-7 better, so the J call may be wrong. From germline, CDR1 is MNHNY and CDR2 SVGAGI (reference sequence). The CDR3 spans 15 residues. The CDR3 DNA follows: TGTGCCAGCAGTTACCTTGAACAGGGTCAGTACGAGCAGTACTTC. Amino acid sequence: CASSYLEQGQYEQYF.

V gene TRBV20-1 combines with J gene TRBJ2-5, with 8 bases fitting TRBD2. V was pared by 1 base and J by 1 base, with 11 bases of the junction left unmatched. Germline CDR1 reads DFQATT; CDR2 reads SNEGSKA (reference sequence). There are 17 residues in the CDR3. Here the CDR3 DNA reads TGCAGTGCTAGAGGACCTCAACTTAGCGGGGCCCAAGAGACCCAGTACTTC. This sequence encodes CSARGPQLSGAQETQYF.

The V and J genes are TRBV12-3 or TRBV12-4 and TRBJ1-5, with TRBD1 matching over 8 bases. The CDR3 totals 17 residues. Trimming took 8 bases from V and 1 from J; bases not matched to a gene: 13. The CDR3 is CASLAGQVRISNQPQHF. CDR3 in DNA: TGTGCCAGCTTAGCGGGACAGGTCCGTATCAGCAATCAGCCCCAGCATTTT.

The gene calls are TRBV12-3 or TRBV12-4 and TRBJ1-1; no reliable D call. Trimming cost V 1 base and J 0 bases, with 6 bases left between them. This CDR3 comprises 14 residues. The CDR3 DNA follows: TGTGCCAGCAGTTTAGAACAGTTGAACACTGAAGCTTTCTTT. Protein sequence: CASSLEQLNTEAFF.

In regard to this clonotype: The CDR3 does not end in the conserved phenylalanine or tryptophan, so this is likely a read error. The chain is built from TRBV10-3 and TRBJ2-1, with a weak D call TRBD2 (7 bases). CDR1 is ENHRY and CDR2 is SYGVKD in the germline V gene. The CDR3 length is 14 residues. With 3 bases removed from V and 6 bases from J, the gap between germline ends came to 12 bases. CDR3 sequence: CAISDLGGGNEQFL. The DNA of the CDR3 is TGTGCCATCAGTGATTTAGGGGGGGGCAATGAGCAGTTCCTC.

The chain recombines TRBV4-2 with TRBJ1-1; 8 bases are a match to TRBD1. This CDR3 has 20 amino acids. Unmatched junction bases numbered 16, after V lost 0 bases and J lost 1 base. CDR1 and CDR2 from the germline V gene are LGHNA and YNFKEQ. The DNA for the CDR3 is TGTGCCAGCAGCCAAGATATAACAGGGGGGCCTTTCGAAGGGAACACTGAAGCTTTCTTT. Protein sequence: CASSQDITGGPFEGNTEAFF.

V gene TRBV2 combines with J gene TRBJ2-7, with TRBD1 matching over 7 bases. The V gene's germline CDR1 is SNHLY and CDR2 FYNNEI. The CDR3 is made up of 16 amino acids. The junction had 14 bases not matched to a gene; V was cut back by 6 bases and J by 3 bases. Here the CDR3 reads CASRPGTAKAYYEQYF. For the CDR3, the DNA is TGTGCCAGCAGGCCCGGGACAGCCAAGGCTTACTACGAGCAGTACTTC.

In its sample, this clonotype was seen a few times. The V and J genes are TRBV11-2 and TRBJ2-7, with a weak D call TRBD1 (6 bases). The CDR3 has 15 residues. V lost 4 bases, J lost 7 bases, and 20 bases lay in between. Germline assignment: CDR1 SGHAT and CDR2 FQNNGV. The CDR3 DNA sequence: TGTGCCAGCAGCTCATTTCTTGCACAGGGACGTGAGCAGTACTTC. Translated: CASSSFLAQGREQYF.